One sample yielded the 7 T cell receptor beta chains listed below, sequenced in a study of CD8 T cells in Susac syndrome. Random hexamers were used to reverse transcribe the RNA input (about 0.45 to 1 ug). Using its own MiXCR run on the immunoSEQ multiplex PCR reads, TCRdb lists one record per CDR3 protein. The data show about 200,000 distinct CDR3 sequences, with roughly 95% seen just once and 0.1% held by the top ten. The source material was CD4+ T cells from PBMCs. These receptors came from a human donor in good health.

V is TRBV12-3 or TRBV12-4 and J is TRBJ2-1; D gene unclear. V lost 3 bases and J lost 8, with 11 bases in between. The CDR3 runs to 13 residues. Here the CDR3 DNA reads TGTGCCAGCAGTTTTTTCTCGGCCGATGAGCAGTTCTTC. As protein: CASSFFSADEQFF.

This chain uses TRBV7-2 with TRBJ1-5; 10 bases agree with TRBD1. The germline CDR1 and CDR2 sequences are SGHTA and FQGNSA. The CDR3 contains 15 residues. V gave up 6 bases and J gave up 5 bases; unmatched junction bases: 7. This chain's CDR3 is CASSDRDRGHQPQHF. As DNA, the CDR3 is TGTGCCAGCAGTGACCGGGACAGGGGACATCAGCCCCAGCATTTT.

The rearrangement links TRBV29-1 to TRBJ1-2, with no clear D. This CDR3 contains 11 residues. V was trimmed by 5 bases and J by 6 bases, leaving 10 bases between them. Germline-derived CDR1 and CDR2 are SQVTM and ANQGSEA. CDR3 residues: CSVFRTDGYTF. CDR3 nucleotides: TGCAGCGTTTTTAGGACGGATGGCTACACCTTC.

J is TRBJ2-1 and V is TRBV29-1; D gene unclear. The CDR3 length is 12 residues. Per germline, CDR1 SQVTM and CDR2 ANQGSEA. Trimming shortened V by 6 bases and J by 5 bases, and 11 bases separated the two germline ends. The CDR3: CSVSTTHNEQFF. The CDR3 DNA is TGCAGCGTCTCGACAACCCACAATGAGCAGTTCTTC.

The CDR3 protein is CASSQRGADTQYF. In DNA, the CDR3 is TGTGCCAGCAGCCAAAGAGGGGCAGATACGCAGTATTTT. The V and J genes are TRBV14 and TRBJ2-3; either TRBD1 or TRBD2 may supply D (5 bases each). This CDR3 region has 13 residues. CDR1 SGHDN and CDR2 FVKESK come from the germline V gene. The germline V and J ends were trimmed by 2 bases and 4 bases, with 7 bases remaining between them.

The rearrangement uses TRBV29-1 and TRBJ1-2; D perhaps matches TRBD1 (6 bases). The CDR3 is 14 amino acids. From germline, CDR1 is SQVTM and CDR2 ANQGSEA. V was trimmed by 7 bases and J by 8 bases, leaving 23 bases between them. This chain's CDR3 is CSGLPGGGKSGYTF. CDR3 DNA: TGCAGCGGATTACCTGGTGGGGGCAAAAGCGGCTACACCTTC.

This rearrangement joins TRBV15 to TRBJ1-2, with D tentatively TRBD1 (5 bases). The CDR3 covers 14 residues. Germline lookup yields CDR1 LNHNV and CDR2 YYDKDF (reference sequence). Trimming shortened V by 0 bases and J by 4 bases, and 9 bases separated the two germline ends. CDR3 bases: TGTGCCACCAGCAGAGACCCCGGGGGCTATGGCTACACCTTC. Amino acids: CATSRDPGGYGYTF.